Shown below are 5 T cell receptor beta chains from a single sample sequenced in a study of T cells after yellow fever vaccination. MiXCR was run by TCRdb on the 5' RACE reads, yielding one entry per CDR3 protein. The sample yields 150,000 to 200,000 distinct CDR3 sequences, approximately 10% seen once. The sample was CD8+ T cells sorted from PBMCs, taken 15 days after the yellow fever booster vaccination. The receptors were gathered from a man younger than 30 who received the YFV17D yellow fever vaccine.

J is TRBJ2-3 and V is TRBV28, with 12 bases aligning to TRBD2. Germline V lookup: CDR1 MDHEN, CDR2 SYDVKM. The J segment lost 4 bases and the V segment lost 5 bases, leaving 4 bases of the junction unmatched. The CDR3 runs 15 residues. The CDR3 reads CASSPGLAGSDTQYF. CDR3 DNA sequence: TGTGCCAGCAGTCCCGGACTAGCGGGGTCAGATACGCAGTATTTT.

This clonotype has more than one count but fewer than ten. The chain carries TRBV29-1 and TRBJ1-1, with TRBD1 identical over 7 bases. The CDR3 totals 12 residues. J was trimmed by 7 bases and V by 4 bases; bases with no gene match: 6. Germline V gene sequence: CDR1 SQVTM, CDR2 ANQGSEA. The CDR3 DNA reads TGCAGCGTTGGGTCAGGGGGAGTTGAAGCTTTCTTT. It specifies CSVGSGGVEAFF. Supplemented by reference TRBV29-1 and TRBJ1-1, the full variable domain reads SAVISQKPSRDICQRGTSLTIQCQVDSQVTMMFWYRQQPGQSLTLIATANQGSEATYESGFVIDKFPISRPNLTFSTLTVSNMSPEDSSIYLCSVGSGGVEAFFGQGTRLTVV.

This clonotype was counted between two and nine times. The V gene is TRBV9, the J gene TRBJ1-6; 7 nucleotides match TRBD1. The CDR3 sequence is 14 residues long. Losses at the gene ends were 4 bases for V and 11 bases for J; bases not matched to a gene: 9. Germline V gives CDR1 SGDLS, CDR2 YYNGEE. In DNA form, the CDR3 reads TGTGCCAGCAGCCCGACAGGGACGATGCCACCCCTCCACTTT. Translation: CASSPTGTMPPLHF.

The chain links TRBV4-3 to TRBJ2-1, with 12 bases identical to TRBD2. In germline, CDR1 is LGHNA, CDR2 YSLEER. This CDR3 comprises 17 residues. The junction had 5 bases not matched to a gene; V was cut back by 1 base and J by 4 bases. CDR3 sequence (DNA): TGCGCCAGCAGCCAAGTACTAGCGGGGGGACTATACAATGAGCAGTTCTTC. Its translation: CASSQVLAGGLYNEQFF.

CDR3: CASSSDRLGSYNEQFF. The CDR3 DNA reads TGTGCCAGCAGTTCCGACAGGTTGGGCTCCTACAATGAGCAGTTCTTC. This chain joins TRBV27 and TRBJ2-1; D is perhaps TRBD1 (6 bases). The CDR3 spans 16 residues. Trimming stripped 4 bases from V and 0 bases from J, with 13 bases between. The germline V gene encodes CDR1 MNHEY and CDR2 SMNVEV (reference sequence).